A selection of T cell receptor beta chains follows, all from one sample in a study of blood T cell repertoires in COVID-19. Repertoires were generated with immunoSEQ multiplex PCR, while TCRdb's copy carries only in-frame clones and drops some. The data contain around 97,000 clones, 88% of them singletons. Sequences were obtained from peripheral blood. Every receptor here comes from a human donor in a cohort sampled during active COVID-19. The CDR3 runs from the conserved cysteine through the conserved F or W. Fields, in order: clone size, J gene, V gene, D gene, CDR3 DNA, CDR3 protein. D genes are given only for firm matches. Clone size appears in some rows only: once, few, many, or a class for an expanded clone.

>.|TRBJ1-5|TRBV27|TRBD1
TGTGCCAGCAGTAAGCGGACAGGGGGTCAGCCCCAGCATTTT
CASSKRTGGQPQHF
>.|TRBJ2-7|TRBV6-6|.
TGTGCCAGCAGTTACTCGGGCAGCACATCCTACGAGCAGTACTTC
CASSYSGSTSYEQYF
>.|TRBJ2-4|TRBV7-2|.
TGTGCCAGCAGCTTGACACTCCAAAACATTCAGTACTTC
CASSLTLQNIQYF
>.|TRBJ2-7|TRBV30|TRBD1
TGTGCCGGGGACAGGGGATACGAGCAGTACTTC
CAGDRGYEQYF
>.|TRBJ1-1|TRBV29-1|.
TGCAGCGCGCTCAGGCCCCTGAACACTGAAGCTTTCTTT
CSALRPLNTEAFF
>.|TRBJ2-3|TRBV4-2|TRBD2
TGTGCCAGCAGCGCATTGGAAGCGGGAGGAGATACGCAGTATTTT
CASSALEAGGDTQYF
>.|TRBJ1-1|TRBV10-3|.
TGTGCCATCAGTGGTTCCCCCAAAGGACACTCAAACACTGAAGCTTTCTTT
CAISGSPKGHSNTEAFF
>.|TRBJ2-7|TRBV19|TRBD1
TGTGCCAGTAGTAGGACCGGGACAGGGTCCTACGAGCAGTACTTC
CASSRTGTGSYEQYF
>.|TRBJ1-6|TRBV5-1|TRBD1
TGCGCCAGCAGCAAAACAGGGGGCATTCAATCACCCCTCCACTTT
CASSKTGGIQSPLHF
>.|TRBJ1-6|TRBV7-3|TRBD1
TGTGCCAGCAGCTTAAGGCGACAGGGCAGCTCCTATAATTCACCCCTCCACTTT
CASSLRRQGSSYNSPLHF
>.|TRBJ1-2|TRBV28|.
TGTGCCAGCAGTTCGCCGGGGAGGGGGGGAGTAATCTATGGCTACACCTTC
CASSSPGRGGVIYGYTF
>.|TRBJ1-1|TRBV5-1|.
TGCGCCAGCAGCCAACTACGGATGACTGAAGCTTTCTTT
CASSQLRMTEAFF
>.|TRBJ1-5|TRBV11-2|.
TGTGCCAGCAGCTTAACAGGGTCTGGGCCCCAGCATTTT
CASSLTGSGPQHF
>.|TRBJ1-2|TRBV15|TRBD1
TGTGCCACCAGCAGCCGGGACAGGGGAAACTATGGCTACACCTTC
CATSSRDRGNYGYTF
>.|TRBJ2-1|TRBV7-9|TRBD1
TGTGCCAGCAGCTTAAAGGTGACAGGGGCCAATGAGCAGTTCTTC
CASSLKVTGANEQFF
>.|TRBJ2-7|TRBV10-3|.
TGTGCCATCAGTGAGGGTAGGGCGGGGCTCAGCTACGAGCAGTACTTC
CAISEGRAGLSYEQYF
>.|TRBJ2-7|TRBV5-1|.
TGCGCCAGCAGCTTGGACCTGGACGGGACCTACGAGCAGTACTTC
CASSLDLDGTYEQYF
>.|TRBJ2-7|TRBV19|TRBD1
TGTGCCAGTAAACCGACGGGACAGGTCCCCTACGAGCAGTACTTC
CASKPTGQVPYEQYF
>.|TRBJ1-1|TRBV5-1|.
TGCGCCAGCAGCTTAATACAGGGTGCGAACACTGAAGCTTTCTTT
CASSLIQGANTEAFF
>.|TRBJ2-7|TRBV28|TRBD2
TGTGCCAGCAGTTTAGGGGCGGGAGGGGTCAACGAGCAGTACTTC
CASSLGAGGVNEQYF
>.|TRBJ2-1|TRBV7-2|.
TGTGCCACTGAGCGGAGGGACTACAATGAGCAGTTCTTC
CATERRDYNEQFF
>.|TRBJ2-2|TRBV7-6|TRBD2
TGTGCCAGCAGCCTCCGGACTAGCGGGAGTAGGGGGGAGCTGTTTTTT
CASSLRTSGSRGELFF
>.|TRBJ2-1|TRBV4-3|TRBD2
TGCGCCAGCAGCCAAGCGCTAGCGGGATGGGGACGCTCCTACAATGAGCAGTTCTTC
CASSQALAGWGRSYNEQFF
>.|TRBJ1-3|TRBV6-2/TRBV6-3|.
TGTGCCAGCAGTCTTCAGACAGGCCTCTCTGGAAACACCATATATTTT
CASSLQTGLSGNTIYF
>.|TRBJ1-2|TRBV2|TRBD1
TGTGCCAGCAGCCTAAGGACAGGGGTTTCCTATGGCTACACCTTC
CASSLRTGVSYGYTF
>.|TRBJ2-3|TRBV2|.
TGTGCCAGCAGTATTATGCCTGGGGCTAGCACAGATACGCAGTATTTT
CASSIMPGASTDTQYF
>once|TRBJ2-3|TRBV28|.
TGTGCCAGCAGTTTAGGGGGGGCGGGATCTAGCACAGATACGCAGTATTTT
CASSLGGAGSSTDTQYF
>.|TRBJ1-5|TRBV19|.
TGTGCCAGTAGTCCCAGGGATTTCAATCAGCCCCAGCATTTT
CASSPRDFNQPQHF
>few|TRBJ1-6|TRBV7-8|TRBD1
TGTGCCAGCAGCCGGAGGGCGGCCGGGACAGAGAGTTATAATTCACCCCTCCACTTT
CASSRRAAGTESYNSPLHF
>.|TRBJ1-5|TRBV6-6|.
TGTGCCAGCACTTACCGGGGGTTCAATCAGCCCCAGCATTTT
CASTYRGFNQPQHF
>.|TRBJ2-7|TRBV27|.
TGTGCCAGCAGTTATAGGCGGGGCAGTCTCTACGAGCAGTACTTC
CASSYRRGSLYEQYF
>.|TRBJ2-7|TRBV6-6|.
TGTGCCAGCAGTCCGCGTTCCTACGAGCAGTACTTC
CASSPRSYEQYF
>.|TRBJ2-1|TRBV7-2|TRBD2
TGTGCCAGCAGCCTACGGACTAGCGGGGGTACCTACAATGAGCAGTTCTTC
CASSLRTSGGTYNEQFF
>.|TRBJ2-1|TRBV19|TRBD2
TGTGCCAGTAGGACTAGCGGGAGCCGCAATGAGCAGTTCTTC
CASRTSGSRNEQFF
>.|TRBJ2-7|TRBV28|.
TGTGCCAGCAGTCCGGGGACGGGGGTAGCGTACGAGCAGTACTTC
CASSPGTGVAYEQYF
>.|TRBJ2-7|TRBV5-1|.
TGCGCCAGCAGCTTGGTACGGGAGCCATACGAGCAGTACTTC
CASSLVREPYEQYF
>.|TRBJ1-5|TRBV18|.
TGTGCCAGCTCACCAGGGAGTTATAGCAATCAGCCCCAGCATTTT
CASSPGSYSNQPQHF
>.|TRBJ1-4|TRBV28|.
TGTGCCAGCAGTTTAGCGCAGGGTGGCGAAAAACTGTTTTTT
CASSLAQGGEKLFF
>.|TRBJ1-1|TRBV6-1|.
TGTGCCAGCAGTGAAATGCGGTCACTACCACCGAACACTGAAGCTTTCTTT
CASSEMRSLPPNTEAFF
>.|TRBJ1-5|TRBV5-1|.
TGCGCCAGCAGCCCTGGGGGGGCTAATCAGCCCCAGCATTTT
CASSPGGANQPQHF
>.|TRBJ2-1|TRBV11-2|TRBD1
TGTGCCAGCAGCTTAATCCGCGGGACAGGGCGTGAGCAGTTCTTC
CASSLIRGTGREQFF
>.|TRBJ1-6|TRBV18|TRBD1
TGTGCCAGCTCACCCGACAGGGATAATTCACCCCTCCACTTT
CASSPDRDNSPLHF
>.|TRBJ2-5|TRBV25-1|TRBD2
TGTGCCAGCAGTGAAGCGGGGGGAGGAGAGACCCAGTACTTC
CASSEAGGGETQYF
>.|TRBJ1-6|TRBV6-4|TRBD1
TGTGCCAGCAGGGCATCCGGGACAGGGAGTTCACCCCTCCACTTT
CASRASGTGSSPLHF
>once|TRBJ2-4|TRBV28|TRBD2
TGTGCCAGCAGTTCCCCGGGGGGGGCCAAAAACATTCAGTACTTC
CASSSPGGAKNIQYF
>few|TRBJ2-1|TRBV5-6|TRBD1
TGTGCCAGCAGTACAGGGGCCTCCTACAATGAGCAGTTCTTC
CASSTGASYNEQFF
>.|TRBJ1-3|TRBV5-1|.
TGCGCCAGCAGCTTCGGGTCCTCTGGAAACACCATATATTTT
CASSFGSSGNTIYF
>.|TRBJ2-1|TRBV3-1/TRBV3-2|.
TGTGCCAGCAGCCAAGGGCTAGCAGGCCATGAGCAGTTCTTC
CASSQGLAGHEQFF
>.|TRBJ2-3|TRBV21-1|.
TGTGCCAGCAGCTCATGTAGCGGGGGGGCCGTACCAGATACGCAGTATTTT
CASSSCSGGAVPDTQYF
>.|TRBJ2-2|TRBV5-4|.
TGTGCCAGCAGCGTCGAGCTACGGGCCGGGGAGCTGTTTTTT
CASSVELRAGELFF
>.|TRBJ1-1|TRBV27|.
TGTGCCACCCTCTCCGTGAGAGGGCCTTTCTTT
CATLSVRGPFF
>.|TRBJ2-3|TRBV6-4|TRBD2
TGTGCCAGCAGTGATTCTAGCGGAGGCACAGATACGCAGTATTTT
CASSDSSGGTDTQYF
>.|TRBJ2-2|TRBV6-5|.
TGTGCCAGTAGACAGTCGAACACCGGGGAGCTGTTTTTT
CASRQSNTGELFF
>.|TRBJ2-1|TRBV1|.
TGCACCAGCAGCCCCACCGGCGGGGGGGACAATGAGCAGTTCTTC
CTSSPTGGGDNEQFF
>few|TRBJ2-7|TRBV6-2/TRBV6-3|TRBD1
TGTGCCAGCAGTCGGAACAGGGGGCGACAGGAGCAGTACTTC
CASSRNRGRQEQYF
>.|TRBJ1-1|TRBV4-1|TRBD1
TGCGCCAGCAGCCAAGGGGGACAGATTATGAACACTGAAGCTTTCTTT
CASSQGGQIMNTEAFF
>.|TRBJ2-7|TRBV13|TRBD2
TGTGCCAGCAGCTCCCGACTAGCGGGGGTCTACGAGCAGTACTTC
CASSSRLAGVYEQYF
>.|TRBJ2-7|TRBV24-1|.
TGTGCCACCAGCGAGGAGGGCTCCTACGAGCAGTACTTC
CATSEEGSYEQYF